This T cell receptor (beta chain) derives from a study of early T cells in non-severe SARS-CoV-2 infection. Looking at the study overall: Chains were not paired, and sequencing was done on bulk RNA from unsorted whole blood.

Germline values: CDR1 KGHSH, CDR2 LQKENI. Losses at the gene ends were 6 bases for V and 4 bases for J; bases not matched to a gene: 7. The CDR3 is 14 residues long. Individual cDNA molecules were tagged with unique molecular identifiers. TCRdb reanalysed the 5' RACE reads using MiXCR and keeps one entry per CDR3 protein. The sample records approximately 65,000 distinct CDR3 sequences, approximately 10% being singletons. At least ten counts were recorded for this clonotype. V is TRBV18 and J is TRBJ1-1, with TRBD1 matching 8 bases. This specimen consisted of whole blood, obtained at baseline. This receptor was obtained from an adult who was a healthcare worker with PCR-confirmed SARS-CoV-2 infection or an uninfected control (not recorded which). CDR3 amino acids: CASSLQGAPTEAFF. CDR3 bases: TGTGCCAGCTCCCTGCAGGGGGCTCCCACTGAAGCTTTCTTT.